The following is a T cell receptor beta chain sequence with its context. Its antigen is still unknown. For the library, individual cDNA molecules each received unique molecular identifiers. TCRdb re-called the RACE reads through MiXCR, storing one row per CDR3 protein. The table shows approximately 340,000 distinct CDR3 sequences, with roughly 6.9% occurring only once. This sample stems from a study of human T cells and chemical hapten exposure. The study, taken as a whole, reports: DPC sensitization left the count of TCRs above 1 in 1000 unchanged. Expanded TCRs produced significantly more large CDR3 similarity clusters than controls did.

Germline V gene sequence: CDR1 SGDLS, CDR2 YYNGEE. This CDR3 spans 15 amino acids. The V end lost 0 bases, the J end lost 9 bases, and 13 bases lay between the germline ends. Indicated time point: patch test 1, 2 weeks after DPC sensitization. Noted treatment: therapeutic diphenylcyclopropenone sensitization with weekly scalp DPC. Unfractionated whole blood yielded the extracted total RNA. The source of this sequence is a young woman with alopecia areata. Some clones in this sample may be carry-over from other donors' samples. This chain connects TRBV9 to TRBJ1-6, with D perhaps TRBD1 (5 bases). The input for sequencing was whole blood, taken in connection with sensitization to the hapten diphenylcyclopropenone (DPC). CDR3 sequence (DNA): TGTGCCAGCAGCGTAGAATCGGGGCAGGCTTCACCCCTCCACTTT. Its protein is CASSVESGQASPLHF. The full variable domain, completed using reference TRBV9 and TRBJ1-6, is DSGVTQTPKHLITATGQRVTLRCSPRSGDLSVYWYQQSLDQGLQFLIQYYNGEERAKGNILERFSAQQFPDLHSELNLSSLELGDSALYFCASSVESGQASPLHFGNGTRLTVT.